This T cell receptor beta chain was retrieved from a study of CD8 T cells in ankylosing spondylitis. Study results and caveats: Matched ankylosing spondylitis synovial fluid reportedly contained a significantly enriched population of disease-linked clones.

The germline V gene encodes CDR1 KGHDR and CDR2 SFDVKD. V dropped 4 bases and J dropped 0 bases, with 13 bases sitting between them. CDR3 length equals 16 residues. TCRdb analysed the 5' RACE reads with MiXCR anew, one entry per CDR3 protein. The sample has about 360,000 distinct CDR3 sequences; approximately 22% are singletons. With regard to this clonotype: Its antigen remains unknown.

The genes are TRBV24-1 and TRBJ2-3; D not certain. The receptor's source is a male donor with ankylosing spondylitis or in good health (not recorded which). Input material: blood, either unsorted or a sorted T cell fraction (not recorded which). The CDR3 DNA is TGTGCCACCAGTGACCCGCGGAGAACCAGCACAGATACGCAGTATTTT. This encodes CATSDPRRTSTDTQYF.